The clone carrying this TCR beta chain occurred a few times. The antigen remains undetermined. Preparation of the TCRbeta library involved a method that used unique molecular identifiers. A single record per CDR3 protein comes from TCRdb applying MiXCR to the PCR reads. This repertoire shows around 230,000 distinct CDR3 sequences, approximately 15% found once; its top ten account for 43%. The sample comes from a study of T-cell reconstitution after alpha-beta-depleted transplantation in children. The V segment lost 5 bases and the J segment 3 bases; nucleotides outside the gene matches: 3. Germline V gene lookup returns CDR1 GTSNPN and CDR2 SVGIG (reference sequence). The CDR3 has 14 residues. Study conclusions and caveats: Reports say that about two months after transplant, the alpha-beta T cells came out of several hundred graft clones that had expanded. From newly produced T cells came most of the T-cell counts and diversity one year after transplant. Some patients owed their high day-60 TCRbeta diversity to surviving recipient T cells and thymic progenitors.

The specimen comprised PBMCs, mostly from graft donor cells, sampled 360 days after TCRalphabeta/CD19-depleted stem cell transplant. The origin of this receptor is a male patient between 2 and 10 years old who had a stem cell transplant for acute lymphoblastic leukemia, so the T cells may come from the graft donor. The genes are TRBV30 and TRBJ2-6; TRBD1 aligns across 8 bases. CDR3 sequence: CAWGQGVGANVLTF. The CDR3 DNA reads TGTGCCTGGGGACAGGGAGTTGGGGCCAACGTCCTGACTTTC.